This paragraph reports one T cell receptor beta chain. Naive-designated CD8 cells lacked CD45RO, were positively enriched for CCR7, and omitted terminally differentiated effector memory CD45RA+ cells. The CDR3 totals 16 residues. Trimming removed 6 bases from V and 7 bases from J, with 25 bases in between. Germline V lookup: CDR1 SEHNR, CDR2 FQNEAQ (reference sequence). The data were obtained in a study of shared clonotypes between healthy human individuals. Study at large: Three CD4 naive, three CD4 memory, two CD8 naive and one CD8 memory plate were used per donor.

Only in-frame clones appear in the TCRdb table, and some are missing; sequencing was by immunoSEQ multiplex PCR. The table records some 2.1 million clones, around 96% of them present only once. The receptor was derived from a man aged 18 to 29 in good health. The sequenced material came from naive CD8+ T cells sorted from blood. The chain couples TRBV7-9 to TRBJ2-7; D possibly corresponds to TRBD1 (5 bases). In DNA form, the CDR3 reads TGTGCCAGCAGTGCCTGGGGCAGCAGTAGGGATATAGAGCAGTACTTC. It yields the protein CASSAWGSSRDIEQYF.